Presented here are 29 T cell receptor beta chains from one specimen sequenced in a study of beta chain features in type 1 diabetes. Study-level points and caveats: Moderate yet significant TCRB CDR3 shortening was seen in Type 1 diabetes patients in all four CD4+ subsets.

Of the isolated RNA, all was reverse transcribed, and so the sequenced material was expressed TCRB transcripts. Sequencing was performed with immunoSEQ multiplex PCR; in TCRdb, only in-frame clones are kept and a portion is missing. The repertoire includes roughly 230,000 clones, roughly a tenth of them detected once, and about 0.018% sits in the top ten. The antigens these receptors bind are not known. The sequenced sample consisted of naive CD4+ T cells from blood. All receptors derive from a young man with type 1 diabetes.

This clone has just a few counts. This chain links TRBV11-2 with TRBJ1-4; possibly TRBD1 for D (5 bases). Germline V gives CDR1 SGHAT, CDR2 FQNNGV. Trimming cost V 5 bases and J 8 bases, with 18 bases left between them. The CDR3 covers 15 residues. The CDR3 DNA reads as TGTGCCAGCAGCGAAACAGGCGCCCTAAGGGAAAAACTGTTTTTT. Translating gives CASSETGALREKLFF.

This clone turned up a few times. The CDR3 protein is CASSQDRSYNSPLHF. DNA for the CDR3: TGTGCCAGCAGCCAAGACCGCTCCTATAATTCACCCCTCCACTTT. The V gene is TRBV4-2, the J gene TRBJ1-6; D gene unclear. Germline V lookup: CDR1 LGHNA, CDR2 YNFKEQ. The CDR3 consists of 15 residues. V was cut by 0 bases and J by 0 bases, with 3 bases left in between.

The chain carries TRBV4-3 and TRBJ2-1; 8 bases map to TRBD1. Losses at the gene ends were 4 bases for V and 12 bases for J; bases not matched to a gene: 17. The CDR3 is 16 amino acids. The germline gives CDR1 LGHNA, CDR2 YSLEER. The CDR3 DNA is TGCGCCAGCAGCCTCGTGTGGGGACAGGACAATGAGTGGCAGTTCTTC. It encodes CASSLVWGQDNEWQFF.

This clone was found a few times. V is TRBV30 and J is TRBJ1-4; 10 positions match TRBD1. Looked up from germline, CDR1 is GTSNPN and CDR2 is SVGIG (reference sequence). Trimming removed 4 bases from V and 7 bases from J; junction bases left unmatched: 3. The CDR3 covers 13 residues. CDR3 sequence reads: CAWIRTGGEKLFF. CDR3 bases: TGTGCCTGGATTCGGACAGGGGGTGAAAAACTGTTTTTT.

This clone was detected a few times. The chain employs TRBV2 and TRBJ2-7, with TRBD1 matching 9 bases. Losses at the gene ends were 7 bases for V and 6 bases for J; bases not matched to a gene: 7. Looked up from germline, CDR1 is SNHLY and CDR2 is FYNNEI. The length of the CDR3 is 13 residues. The CDR3: CASMWDREFEQYF. The CDR3 DNA is TGTGCCAGCATGTGGGACAGGGAATTCGAGCAGTACTTC.

This chain links TRBV5-1 with TRBJ2-1; no reliable D call. The germline V gene encodes CDR1 SGHRS and CDR2 YFSETQ. The CDR3 contains 14 residues. V was shortened by 0 bases and J by 5 bases, with 9 bases between the two germline ends. The CDR3 reads CASSLEANNNEQFF. The CDR3 nucleotides are TGCGCCAGCAGCTTGGAAGCGAACAACAATGAGCAGTTCTTC.

CDR3 residues: CASSLIRNTEAFF. CDR3 coding DNA: TGTGCCAGCAGTTTAATCAGAAACACTGAAGCTTTCTTT. This sequence joins TRBV27 and TRBJ1-1; no firm D call. Germline assignment: CDR1 MNHEY and CDR2 SMNVEV (reference sequence). CDR3 length: 13 residues. Trimming took 2 bases from V and 2 from J, leaving 6 bases between them.

This clone was counted only a few times. This chain joins TRBV5-6 and TRBJ2-1; D perhaps matches TRBD1 (5 bases). This CDR3 is 12 amino acids long. Germline V CDR1 and CDR2: SGHDT, YYEEEE. The V and J ends lost 4 bases and 9 bases respectively, with 11 bases between them. The CDR3 protein is CASSVYRTEQFF. The CDR3 DNA reads TGTGCCAGCAGCGTATACAGGACTGAGCAGTTCTTC.

The chain links TRBV5-1 to TRBJ1-5, with a possible D match to TRBD1 (6 bases). Trimming stripped 2 bases from V and 2 bases from J, with 8 bases between. Germline V gene data show CDR1 as SGHRS and CDR2 as YFSETQ. CDR3 length: 14 amino acids. Here the CDR3 reads CASSFEGGNQPQHF. In nucleotides, the CDR3 is TGCGCCAGCAGCTTTGAGGGGGGCAATCAGCCCCAGCATTTT. Looking up the rest from reference TRBV5-1 and TRBJ1-5 gives the full variable domain: KAGVTQTPRYLIKTRGQQVTLSCSPISGHRSVSWYQQTPGQGLQFLFEYFSETQRNKGNFPGRFSGRQFSNSRSEMNVSTLELGDSALYLCASSFEGGNQPQHFGDGTRLSIL.

The chain links TRBV5-1 to TRBJ2-1, with 9 bases identical to TRBD2. Germline V CDR1 and CDR2: SGHRS, YFSETQ. This CDR3 has 15 residues. After removal of 3 bases from V and 0 bases from J, the junction contained 1 base not matched to a gene. CDR3 bases: TGCGCCAGCAGCTCGGGACTAGCCTCCTACAATGAGCAGTTCTTC. Amino acid sequence: CASSSGLASYNEQFF.

In the case of this clone: The same CDR3 also results from other DNA sequences found in this sample. The chain is built from TRBV6-1 and TRBJ1-6; 8 positions agree with TRBD1. Per the germline V gene, CDR1 is MNHNS and CDR2 is SASEGT. Trimming removed 6 bases from V and 10 bases from J; junction bases left unmatched: 8. This CDR3 comprises 14 residues. Here the CDR3 DNA reads TGTGCCAGCAGGGCTGGACAGGGCAGGTCACCCCTCCACTTT. Its protein product is CASRAGQGRSPLHF.

This clone came up a few times. This chain links TRBV6-1 with TRBJ2-7; D perhaps matches TRBD2 (6 bases). Germline V gene data show CDR1 as MNHNS and CDR2 as SASEGT. The CDR3 is made up of 15 amino acids. The V gene lost 3 bases and the J gene lost 2 bases, with 14 bases spanning the gap. CDR3 coding DNA: TGTGCCAGCAGTGATGGTGGTCTAGCGACCTACGAGCAGTACTTC. It yields the protein CASSDGGLATYEQYF.

This clone was counted only a few times. This rearrangement joins TRBV9 to TRBJ1-2, with a tentative D call TRBD1 (6 bases). CDR1 is SGDLS and CDR2 is YYNGEE in the germline V gene. V lost 3 bases and J lost 8, with 17 bases in between. This CDR3 has 14 residues. This CDR3 is CASSDLRGSSGYTF. CDR3 DNA sequence: TGTGCCAGCAGCGACCTCAGGGGATCCTCGGGCTACACCTTC.

The chain couples TRBV4-1 to TRBJ1-2, with a weak D call TRBD1 (5 bases). CDR3 length: 14 amino acids. Trimming shortened V by 4 bases and J by 0 bases, and 9 bases separated the two germline ends. Per germline, CDR1 MGHRA and CDR2 YSYEKL. In nucleotides, the CDR3 is TGCGCCAGCAGCCCCGACAGAGCTAACTATGGCTACACCTTC. Encoded protein: CASSPDRANYGYTF.

The chain joins TRBV5-4 to TRBJ2-5; 13 nucleotides align to TRBD2. Looked up from germline, CDR1 is SGHNT and CDR2 is YYREEE (reference sequence). The CDR3 covers 16 residues. Germline trimming cut 3 bases from V and 2 bases from J; bases unmatched to any gene: 4. The CDR3 here is CASSSGLAGPQETQYF. The CDR3 DNA reads TGTGCCAGCAGCTCGGGACTAGCGGGGCCTCAAGAGACCCAGTACTTC. The full variable domain, its missing parts supplied by reference TRBV5-4 and TRBJ2-5, is ETGVTQSPTHLIKTRGQQVTLRCSSQSGHNTVSWYQQALGQGPQFIFQYYREEENGRGNFPPRFSGLQFPNYSSELNVNALELDDSALYLCASSSGLAGPQETQYFGPGTRLLVL.

The chain carries TRBV7-9 and TRBJ1-1; D uncertain. The CDR3 loop spans 13 amino acids. V was shortened by 4 bases and J by 4 bases, with 10 bases between the two germline ends. Germline V gene sequence: CDR1 SEHNR, CDR2 FQNEAQ (reference sequence). CDR3 nucleotide sequence: TGTGCCAGCAGCTCCCTTAGAGCCACTGAAGCTTTCTTT. Translated: CASSSLRATEAFF.

J is TRBJ2-7 and V is TRBV21-1; the table's D call TRBD1 went unverified against the DNA. TRBV21-1 is a pseudogene. CDR3 length: 17 amino acids. In DNA form, the CDR3 reads TGTGCCAGCACTCTTGGGAGGACAGGGACGATTTCTTACGAGCAGTACTTC. As protein: CASTLGRTGTISYEQYF.

This clone was observed a few times. The V gene is TRBV5-4, the J gene TRBJ2-3; 7 bases are shared with TRBD1. This CDR3 region has 15 residues. With 3 bases clipped from V and 6 bases from J, the junction kept 10 bases outside the gene matches. Looked up from germline, CDR1 is SGHNT and CDR2 is YYREEE (reference sequence). CDR3 sequence (DNA): TGTGCCAGCAGCTCCCGAGAGGGGGCGTTCGATACGCAGTATTTT. Its protein is CASSSREGAFDTQYF.

This clone was detected only a few times. The chain combines TRBV4-3 with TRBJ2-2; D gene unclear. The CDR3 loop spans 14 amino acids. The V gene lost 0 bases and the J gene lost 3 bases, with 5 bases spanning the gap. Germline CDR1 LGHNA, CDR2 YSLEER. The CDR3 sequence is CASSQETDTGELFF. The DNA for the CDR3 is TGCGCCAGCAGCCAAGAGACTGACACCGGGGAGCTGTTTTTT.

The V gene is TRBV5-1, the J gene TRBJ2-7; D possibly corresponds to TRBD2 (7 bases). Germline lookup yields CDR1 SGHRS and CDR2 YFSETQ. The CDR3 is 13 residues long. V lost 4 bases and J 2 bases, leaving 10 bases between the germline ends. The CDR3 DNA reads as TGCGCCAGCAGCCCCGGGGGGCCCTACGAGCAGTACTTC. Its translation: CASSPGGPYEQYF.

J is TRBJ2-3 and V is TRBV2; TRBD1 is a possible D gene (6 bases). This CDR3 is built from 13 residues. Looked up from germline, CDR1 is SNHLY and CDR2 is FYNNEI. Trimming removed 4 bases from V and 7 bases from J, with 12 bases in between. CDR3 amino acids: CASSAEQGNTQYF. The CDR3 nucleotides read TGTGCCAGCAGTGCAGAACAGGGCAATACGCAGTATTTT.

This clone turned up a few times. In DNA form, the CDR3 reads TGTGCCAGCTCACCTCGGGGACTGATCCAAGAGACCCAGTACTTC. It yields the protein CASSPRGLIQETQYF. The chain uses TRBV18 and TRBJ2-5; perhaps TRBD2 as D (6 bases). The CDR3 is 15 residues long. Germline loops: CDR1 KGHSH, CDR2 LQKENI. Trimming pared 3 bases from V and 1 base from J, leaving 12 bases between.

The rearrangement joins TRBV11-1 to TRBJ2-3; no reliable D call. The CDR3 is made up of 13 amino acids. Trimming shortened V by 4 bases and J by 3 bases, and 8 bases separated the two germline ends. Germline V gene data show CDR1 as SGHAT and CDR2 as FQDESV (reference sequence). The DNA for the CDR3 is TGTGCCAGCAGCTCCCCCGGGACAGATACGCAGTATTTT. It translates to CASSSPGTDTQYF. Full variable domain (remainder filled in from reference TRBV11-1 and TRBJ2-3): EAEVAQSPRYKITEKSQAVAFWCDPISGHATLYWYRQILGQGPELLVQFQDESVVDDSQLPKDRFSAERLKGVDSTLKIQPAELGDSAMYLCASSSPGTDTQYFGPGTRLTVL.

The J gene is TRBJ2-5, the V gene TRBV11-2, with a tentative D call TRBD1 (5 bases). Germline assignment: CDR1 SGHAT and CDR2 FQNNGV. Trimming shortened V by 3 bases and J by 5 bases, and 10 bases separated the two germline ends. The CDR3 is 13 residues long. DNA of the CDR3: TGTGCCAGCAGCTTGGCAGGGATGGAGACCCAGTACTTC. Translating gives CASSLAGMETQYF.

This chain's CDR3 is CASSSTEAQYF. The CDR3 DNA follows: TGTGCCAGCAGTTCTACGGAGGCCCAGTACTTC. This chain uses TRBV2 with TRBJ2-5; TRBD2 might be the D (5 bases). V was shortened by 5 bases and J by 9 bases, with 10 bases between the two germline ends. The CDR3 consists of 11 residues. Germline V gene data show CDR1 as SNHLY and CDR2 as FYNNEI. Full variable domain (missing parts from reference TRBV2 and TRBJ2-5): EPEVTQTPSHQVTQMGQEVILRCVPISNHLYFYWYRQILGQKVEFLVSFYNNEISEKSEIFDDQFSVERPDGSNFTLKIRSTKLEDSAMYFCASSSTEAQYFGPGTRLLVL.

This clone appeared a few times. The chain recombines TRBV2 with TRBJ1-5, with 7 bases fitting TRBD1. V gave up 5 bases and J gave up 12 bases; unmatched junction bases: 7. The CDR3 contains 12 residues. The V gene's germline CDR1 is SNHLY and CDR2 FYNNEI. In nucleotides, the CDR3 is TGTGCCAGCAGTACGCACACAGGGGACCAGCATTTT. It encodes CASSTHTGDQHF.

The chain uses TRBV10-2 and TRBJ1-5; possible D gene TRBD1, 5 bases. Germline-derived CDR1 and CDR2 are WSHSY and SAAADI. Trimming cost V 5 bases and J 4 bases, with 6 bases left between them. The CDR3 loop spans 12 amino acids. DNA of the CDR3: TGCGCCAGCAGTCGACAGAATCAGCCCCAGCATTTT. This gives the protein CASSRQNQPQHF.

This clone was counted a few times. The chain recombines TRBV27 with TRBJ1-5, with 7 nucleotides matching TRBD1. The germline V gene encodes CDR1 MNHEY and CDR2 SMNVEV (reference sequence). The J segment lost 5 bases and the V segment lost 5 bases, leaving 9 bases of the junction unmatched. CDR3 length: 15 residues. CDR3 in amino acids: CASSLSGTGDQPQHF. CDR3 bases: TGTGCCAGCAGTCTCTCCGGAACAGGGGATCAGCCCCAGCATTTT.

This clone has a handful of counts. Here the CDR3 reads CASSLARMVGYEQYF. As DNA, the CDR3 is TGTGCCAGCAGCTTAGCGCGAATGGTCGGGTACGAGCAGTACTTC. V usage is TRBV7-8 and J usage is TRBJ2-7; no firm D call. Germline CDR1 is SGHVS and CDR2 is FQNEAQ. Trimming pared 0 bases from V and 4 bases from J, leaving 13 bases between. This CDR3 has 15 amino acids.